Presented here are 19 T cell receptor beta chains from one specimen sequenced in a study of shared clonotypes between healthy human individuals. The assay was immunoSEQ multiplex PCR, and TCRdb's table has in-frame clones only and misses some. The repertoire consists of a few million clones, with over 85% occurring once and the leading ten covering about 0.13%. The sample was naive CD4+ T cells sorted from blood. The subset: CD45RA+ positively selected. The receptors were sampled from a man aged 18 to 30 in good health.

The CDR3: CASSPKLLGSGNTIYF. Written as DNA, the CDR3 is TGTGCCAGCAGCCCCAAACTTTTAGGATCTGGAAACACCATATATTTT. This chain uses TRBV6-6 with TRBJ1-3; D is undetermined. This CDR3 spans 16 amino acids. Per the germline V gene, CDR1 is MNHNY and CDR2 is SVGAGI (reference sequence). V was trimmed by 6 bases and J by 1 base, leaving 16 bases between them.

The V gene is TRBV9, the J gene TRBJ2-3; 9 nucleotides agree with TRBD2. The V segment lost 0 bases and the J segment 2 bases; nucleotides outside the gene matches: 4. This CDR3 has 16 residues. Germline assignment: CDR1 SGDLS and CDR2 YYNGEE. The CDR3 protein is CASSVVSGGYTDTQYF. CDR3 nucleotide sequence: TGTGCCAGCAGCGTAGTGAGCGGGGGGTACACAGATACGCAGTATTTT.

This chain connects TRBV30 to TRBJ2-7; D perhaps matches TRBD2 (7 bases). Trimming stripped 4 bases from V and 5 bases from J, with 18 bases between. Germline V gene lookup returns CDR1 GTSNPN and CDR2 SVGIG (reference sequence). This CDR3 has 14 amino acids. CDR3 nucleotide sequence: TGTGCCTGGACCACCGGAGGGGGGGAACACGAGCAGTACTTC. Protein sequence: CAWTTGGGEHEQYF.

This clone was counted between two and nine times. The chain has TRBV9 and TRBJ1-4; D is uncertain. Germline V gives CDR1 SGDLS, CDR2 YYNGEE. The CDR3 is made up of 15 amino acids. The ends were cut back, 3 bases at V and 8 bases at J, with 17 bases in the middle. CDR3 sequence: CASSEGSSLGEKLFF. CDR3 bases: TGTGCCAGCAGCGAGGGATCCTCCCTAGGAGAAAAACTGTTTTTT.

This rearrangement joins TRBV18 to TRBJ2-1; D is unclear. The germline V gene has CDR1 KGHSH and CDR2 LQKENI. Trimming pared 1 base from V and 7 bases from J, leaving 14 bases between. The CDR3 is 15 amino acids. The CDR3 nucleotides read TGTGCCAGCTCACCACTACCCAAGGGCCCAAATGAGCAGTTCTTC. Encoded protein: CASSPLPKGPNEQFF.

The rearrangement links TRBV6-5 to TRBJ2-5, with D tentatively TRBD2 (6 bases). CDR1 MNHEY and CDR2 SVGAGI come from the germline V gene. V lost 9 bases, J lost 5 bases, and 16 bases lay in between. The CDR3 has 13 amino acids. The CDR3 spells CARTRISGETQYF. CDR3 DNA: TGTGCCAGAACCAGGATCAGCGGGGAGACCCAGTACTTC.

CDR3 sequence (DNA): TGTGCCAGCAAGGACAGCGAGAGCTATGGCTACACCTTC. Translating it yields CASKDSESYGYTF. This chain uses TRBV2 with TRBJ1-2, with a tentative D call TRBD1 (6 bases). V shed 7 bases and J shed 4 bases, with 13 bases lying between them. CDR3 length: 13 amino acids. Germline-derived CDR1 and CDR2 are SNHLY and FYNNEI.

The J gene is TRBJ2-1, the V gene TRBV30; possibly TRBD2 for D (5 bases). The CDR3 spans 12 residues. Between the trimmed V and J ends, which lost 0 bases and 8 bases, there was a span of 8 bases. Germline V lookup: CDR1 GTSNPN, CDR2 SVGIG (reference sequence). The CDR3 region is CAWSVLEDEQFF. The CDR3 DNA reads TGTGCCTGGAGTGTACTGGAGGATGAGCAGTTCTTC.

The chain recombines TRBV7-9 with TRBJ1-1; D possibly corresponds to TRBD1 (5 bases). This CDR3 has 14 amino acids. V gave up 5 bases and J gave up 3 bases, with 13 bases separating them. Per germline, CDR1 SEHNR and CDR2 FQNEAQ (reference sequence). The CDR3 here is CASSLVGDYTEAFF. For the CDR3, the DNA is TGTGCCAGCAGCCTTGTGGGGGACTACACTGAAGCTTTCTTT.

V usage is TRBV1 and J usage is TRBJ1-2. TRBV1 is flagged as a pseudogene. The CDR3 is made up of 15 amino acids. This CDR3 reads CTSSQALRVYYGYTF. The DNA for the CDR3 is TGCACCAGCAGCCAAGCCCTACGGGTATACTATGGCTACACCTTC.

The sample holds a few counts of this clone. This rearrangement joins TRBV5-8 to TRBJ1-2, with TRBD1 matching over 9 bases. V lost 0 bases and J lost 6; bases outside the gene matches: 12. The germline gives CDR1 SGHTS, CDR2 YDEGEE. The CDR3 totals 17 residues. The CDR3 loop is CASSLGQSGTGIHGYTF. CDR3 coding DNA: TGTGCCAGCAGCTTGGGACAATCCGGGACAGGGATTCATGGCTACACCTTC.

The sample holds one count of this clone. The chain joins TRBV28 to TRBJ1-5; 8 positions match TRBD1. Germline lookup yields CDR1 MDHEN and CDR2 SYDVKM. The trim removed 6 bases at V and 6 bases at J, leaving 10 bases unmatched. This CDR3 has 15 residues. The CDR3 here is CASRERDRLGQPQHF. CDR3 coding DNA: TGTGCCAGCAGAGAGAGGGACAGGCTCGGTCAGCCCCAGCATTTT.

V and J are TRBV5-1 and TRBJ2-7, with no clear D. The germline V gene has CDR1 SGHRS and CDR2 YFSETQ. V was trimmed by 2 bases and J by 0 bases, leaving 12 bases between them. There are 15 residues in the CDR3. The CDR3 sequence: CASSFAGSSSYEQYF. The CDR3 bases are TGCGCCAGCAGCTTCGCCGGCTCTAGCTCCTACGAGCAGTACTTC. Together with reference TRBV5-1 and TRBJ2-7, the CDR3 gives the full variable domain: KAGVTQTPRYLIKTRGQQVTLSCSPISGHRSVSWYQQTPGQGLQFLFEYFSETQRNKGNFPGRFSGRQFSNSRSEMNVSTLELGDSALYLCASSFAGSSSYEQYFGPGTRLTVT.

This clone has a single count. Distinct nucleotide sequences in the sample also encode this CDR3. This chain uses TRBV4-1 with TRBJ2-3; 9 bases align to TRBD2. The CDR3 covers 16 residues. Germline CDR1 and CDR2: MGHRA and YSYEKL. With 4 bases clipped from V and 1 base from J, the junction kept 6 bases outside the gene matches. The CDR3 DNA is TGCGCCAGCAGCCGTCTAGCGGGATTTGGCACAGATACGCAGTATTTT. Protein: CASSRLAGFGTDTQYF.

In DNA form, the CDR3 reads TGTGCCAGCAGCTCCCCGTGGACCGGGGCGGGAGAGACCCAGTACTTC. It codes for CASSSPWTGAGETQYF. This sequence joins TRBV11-2 and TRBJ2-5; D assignment may be TRBD1 or TRBD2 (5 bases each). There are 16 residues in the CDR3. Germline V gene lookup returns CDR1 SGHAT and CDR2 FQNNGV. Trimming stripped 4 bases from V and 4 bases from J, with 19 bases between.

The CDR3 loop is CASRLAQGSCGNTIYF. CDR3 in DNA: TGTGCAAGTCGCTTAGCGCAGGGCTCCTGTGGGAACACCATATATTTT. The V and J genes are TRBV12-2 and TRBJ1-3; the table names TRBD1, a call not compared with the DNA. TRBV12-2 is recorded as a pseudogene. The CDR3 loop spans 16 amino acids.

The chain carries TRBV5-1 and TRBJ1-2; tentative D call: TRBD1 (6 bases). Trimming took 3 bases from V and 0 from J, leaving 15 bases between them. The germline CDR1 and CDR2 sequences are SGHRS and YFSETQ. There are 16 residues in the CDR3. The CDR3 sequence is CASSSQGTPPNYGYTF. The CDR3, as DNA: TGCGCCAGCAGCTCGCAAGGGACACCGCCTAACTATGGCTACACCTTC.

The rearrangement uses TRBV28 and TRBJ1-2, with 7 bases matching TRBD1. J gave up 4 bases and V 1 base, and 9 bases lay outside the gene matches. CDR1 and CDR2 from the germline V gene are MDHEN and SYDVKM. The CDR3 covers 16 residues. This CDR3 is CASSLSLQGTAYGYTF. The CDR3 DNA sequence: TGTGCCAGCAGTTTATCCCTACAGGGGACAGCCTATGGCTACACCTTC.

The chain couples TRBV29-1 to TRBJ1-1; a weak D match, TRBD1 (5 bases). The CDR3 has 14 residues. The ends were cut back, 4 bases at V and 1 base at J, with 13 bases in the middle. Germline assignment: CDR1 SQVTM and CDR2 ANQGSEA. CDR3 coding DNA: TGCAGCGTTGTTGTCCGAGGGACGAACACTGAAGCTTTCTTT. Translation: CSVVVRGTNTEAFF. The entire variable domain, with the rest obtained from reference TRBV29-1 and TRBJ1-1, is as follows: SAVISQKPSRDICQRGTSLTIQCQVDSQVTMMFWYRQQPGQSLTLIATANQGSEATYESGFVIDKFPISRPNLTFSTLTVSNMSPEDSSIYLCSVVVRGTNTEAFFGQGTRLTVV.